The 32 T cell receptor beta chains below come from one sample, sequenced in a study of T cell repertoires in cytomegalovirus infection. TCRdb reprocessed the reads with MiXCR, giving one entry per CDR3 protein. Here the sample spans 100,000 to 150,000 distinct CDR3 sequences, approximately 30% being singletons. These receptors' targets are unknown. The sequences come from CD8+ T cells from cultured PBMCs, collected from culture after CMV antigen stimulation. These receptors all come from a human donor in good health (CMV status not recorded). Some clones in this sample may be carry-over from other donors' samples.

This clonotype has only a few counts. The CDR3 protein is CASSIGDIEAFF. CDR3 bases: TGTGCCAGCAGCATCGGGGACATCGAAGCTTTCTTT. The V call is TRBV11-2, the J call TRBJ1-1; D may be TRBD1 (6 bases). Germline V gene data show CDR1 as SGHAT and CDR2 as FQNNGV. The CDR3 sequence is 12 residues long. Deletions cut 5 bases from V and 8 bases from J, with 12 bases between.

On this clonotype: A read error may produce the germline difference seen at one junction end. The chain combines TRBV4-1 with TRBJ1-6; 8 bases agree with TRBD1. The CDR3 consists of 15 residues. CDR1 and CDR2 from the germline V gene are MGHRA and YSYEKL. CDR3 sequence reads: CASNQVYRGSSPLHF. The CDR3, as DNA: TGCGCCAGCAACCAAGTGTACAGGGGGAGTTCACCCCTCCACTTT.

The chain combines TRBV27 with TRBJ2-7; 8 bases are shared with TRBD2. The CDR3 sequence is 15 residues long. Losses at the gene ends were 7 bases for V and 5 bases for J; bases not matched to a gene: 13. Looked up from germline, CDR1 is MNHEY and CDR2 is SMNVEV (reference sequence). CDR3 loop: CASNKLPGGANEQYF. The CDR3 nucleotides read TGTGCCAGCAACAAACTACCGGGGGGGGCGAACGAGCAGTACTTC.

V and J are TRBV7-8 and TRBJ2-7; TRBD1 matches at 7 bases. J lost 4 bases, V lost 8 bases, and 2 bases had no gene match. Germline lookup yields CDR1 SGHVS and CDR2 FQNEAQ. The CDR3 contains 11 residues. CDR3 sequence reads: CASWDSYEQYF. The CDR3 DNA sequence: TGTGCCAGCTGGGACAGTTACGAGCAGTACTTC.

Only a few counts were recorded for this clonotype. The chain is built from TRBV11-1 and TRBJ1-1; no definite D call. The CDR3 is 14 residues long. Per the germline V gene, CDR1 is SGHAT and CDR2 is FQDESV (reference sequence). Trimming took 5 bases from V and 4 from J, leaving 14 bases between them. CDR3 DNA: TGTGCCAGCAGCCTAAGGACGTTGGGCACTGAAGCTTTCTTT. Its protein product is CASSLRTLGTEAFF.

The chain joins TRBV5-1 to TRBJ2-5; 9 nucleotides agree with TRBD1. The trim removed 6 bases at V and 3 bases at J, leaving 9 bases unmatched. Germline-derived CDR1 and CDR2 are SGHRS and YFSETQ. This CDR3 is built from 15 residues. CDR3 residues: CASTPGTGSEETQYF. DNA of the CDR3: TGCGCCAGCACACCCGGGACAGGGAGCGAAGAGACCCAGTACTTC.

This clonotype was seen more than once but under ten times. V is TRBV6-2 or TRBV6-3 and J is TRBJ2-1; TRBD1 matches at 8 bases. V shed 2 bases, J shed 6 bases, and the junction held 9 bases outside the gene matches. Germline loops: CDR1 MNHEY, CDR2 SVGEGT. This CDR3 region has 16 residues. The CDR3 nucleotides read TGTGCCAGCAGTTACGGTTGGCAGGGGGCATTCAATGAGCAGTTCTTC. As protein: CASSYGWQGAFNEQFF.

This rearrangement joins TRBV5-4 to TRBJ2-5; 8 bases agree with TRBD1. Germline V gene sequence: CDR1 SGHNT, CDR2 YYREEE (reference sequence). The CDR3 is 16 residues long. Trimming at V came to 4 bases and at J to 7 bases, leaving 15 bases not matched to a gene. CDR3 in DNA: TGTGCCAGCAGCCCTGAACCGGGACAGGTCTTCGGGACCCAGTACTTC. Its protein product is CASSPEPGQVFGTQYF.

The rearrangement joins TRBV2 to TRBJ2-1, with 9 bases identical to TRBD2. Germline trimming cut 8 bases from V and 5 bases from J; bases unmatched to any gene: 7. The CDR3 sequence is 14 residues long. Germline CDR1 and CDR2: SNHLY and FYNNEI. CDR3 DNA: TGTGCCAGCCCCCCTAGCGGGGACCACAATGAGCAGTTCTTC. Translation gives CASPPSGDHNEQFF.

This clonotype appeared a few times. This chain connects TRBV28 to TRBJ1-5, with TRBD1 identical over 8 bases. V was pared by 6 bases and J by 5 bases, with 9 bases of the junction left unmatched. The CDR3 covers 15 residues. Germline loops: CDR1 MDHEN, CDR2 SYDVKM. CDR3 nucleotides: TGTGCCAGCAGCCTTGGACAGGGAAACGATCAGCCCCAGCATTTT. This gives the protein CASSLGQGNDQPQHF.

The chain recombines TRBV3-1 with TRBJ1-5; maybe TRBD1 (5 bases). CDR1 and CDR2 from the germline V gene are LGHDT and YNNKEL (reference sequence). The CDR3 has 13 amino acids. Trimming shortened V by 5 bases and J by 5 bases, and 10 bases separated the two germline ends. DNA for the CDR3: TGTGCCAGCAGCGACATAGGGGATCAGCCCCAGCATTTT. Translated, it gives CASSDIGDQPQHF. Filled out from reference TRBV3-1 and TRBJ1-5, the complete variable domain reads DTAVSQTPKYLVTQMGNDKSIKCEQNLGHDTMYWYKQDSKKFLKIMFSYNNKELIINETVPNRFSPKSPDKAHLNLHINSLELGDSAVYFCASSDIGDQPQHFGDGTRLSIL.

This clonotype has a handful of counts. J is TRBJ1-2 and V is TRBV7-2, with TRBD1 matching over 10 bases. The CDR3 runs to 15 residues. Germline CDR1 reads SGHTA; CDR2 reads FQGNSA. V shed 5 bases, J shed 12 bases, and the junction held 15 bases outside the gene matches. As DNA, the CDR3 is TGTGCCAGCAGCCCCTCGGGGGACAGGGGTGGTATGGACACCTTC. Protein: CASSPSGDRGGMDTF.

This clonotype was seen many times. V gene TRBV4-3 combines with J gene TRBJ1-1, with 10 bases identical to TRBD1. This CDR3 comprises 18 residues. Germline CDR1 is LGHNA and CDR2 is YSLEER. Trimming at V came to 0 bases and at J to 1 base, leaving 8 bases not matched to a gene. The CDR3, as DNA: TGCGCCAGCAGCCAAGATACACCGGGACAGGGGCCGAACACTGAAGCTTTCTTT. Translated, it gives CASSQDTPGQGPNTEAFF.

The chain links TRBV7-2 to TRBJ2-2, with TRBD1 matching 8 bases. Germline trimming cut 1 base from V and 1 base from J; bases unmatched to any gene: 2. The CDR3 contains 16 residues. The germline V gene encodes CDR1 SGHTA and CDR2 FQGNSA. This CDR3 is CASSLGGTGNTGELFF. The CDR3 DNA follows: TGTGCCAGCAGCTTAGGTGGGACAGGGAACACCGGGGAGCTGTTTTTT.

The chain joins TRBV9 to TRBJ2-3; TRBD2 aligns across 7 bases. This CDR3 has 15 amino acids. V shed 2 bases and J 6 bases; nucleotides not matched to a gene: 9. CDR1 and CDR2 (germline): SGDLS, YYNGEE. CDR3 in amino acids: CASSVSGSRGDTQYF. In DNA, the CDR3 is TGTGCCAGCAGCGTTAGCGGGTCCCGTGGGGATACGCAGTATTTT.

The sample holds a few counts of this clonotype. This chain links TRBV4-2 with TRBJ2-6; weak D call: TRBD2 (6 bases). Trimming removed 0 bases at V and 0 bases at J, with 9 bases between. Per germline, CDR1 LGHNA and CDR2 YNFKEQ. The CDR3 length is 17 residues. The chain's CDR3 is CASSQDMGGSGANVLTF. The CDR3 coding sequence is TGTGCCAGCAGCCAAGATATGGGGGGCTCTGGGGCCAACGTCCTGACTTTC.

The chain joins TRBV7-3 to TRBJ2-3; perhaps TRBD1 as D (5 bases). This CDR3 contains 17 residues. Germline values: CDR1 SGHTA, CDR2 FQGTGA. The V and J ends lost 1 base and 7 bases respectively, with 21 bases between them. The CDR3 loop reads CASSLNPAAYAGNTQYF. CDR3 bases: TGTGCCAGCAGCTTAAACCCGGCGGCCTACGCAGGGAATACGCAGTATTTT.

This clonotype was seen a handful of times. The rearrangement links TRBV29-1 to TRBJ2-5; 9 positions match TRBD1. The V and J ends lost 4 bases and 5 bases, in that order; junction bases with no gene match: 8. Per germline, CDR1 SQVTM and CDR2 ANQGSEA. The CDR3 is 14 residues long. In DNA form, the CDR3 reads TGCAGCGTTGCCGCCGGGACAGGGAGCGAGACCCAGTACTTC. This codes for CSVAAGTGSETQYF. The full variable domain, with the rest looked up from reference TRBV29-1 and TRBJ2-5, is SAVISQKPSRDICQRGTSLTIQCQVDSQVTMMFWYRQQPGQSLTLIATANQGSEATYESGFVIDKFPISRPNLTFSTLTVSNMSPEDSSIYLCSVAAGTGSETQYFGPGTRLLVL.

This clonotype was seen just once. V usage is TRBV12-3 or TRBV12-4 and J usage is TRBJ1-2; maybe TRBD1 (6 bases). The CDR3 is made up of 13 amino acids. V was pared by 7 bases and J by 4 bases, with 13 bases between. CDR3 nucleotides: TGTGCCAGCACTCCCTTAGGGGGCTATGGCTACACCTTC. It codes for CASTPLGGYGYTF.

The gene calls are TRBV14 and TRBJ2-3; D is perhaps TRBD2 (6 bases). The CDR3 spans 14 residues. Germline V gives CDR1 SGHDN, CDR2 FVKESK. Between the trimmed V and J ends, which lost 2 bases and 2 bases, there was a span of 8 bases. CDR3 protein: CASSQRRATDTQYF. The DNA of the CDR3 is TGTGCCAGCAGCCAAAGGAGGGCCACAGATACGCAGTATTTT.

The chain links TRBV28 to TRBJ2-6; D uncertain. V was pared by 6 bases and J by 4 bases, with 10 bases between. Germline V gene sequence: CDR1 MDHEN, CDR2 SYDVKM. The length of the CDR3 is 14 residues. This CDR3 is CASSPDWGANVLTF. CDR3 bases: TGTGCCAGCAGCCCTGACTGGGGGGCCAACGTCCTGACTTTC.

This clonotype was seen many times. This chain joins TRBV9 and TRBJ2-7; D remains ambiguous. The CDR3 spans 14 residues. The ends were cut back, 0 bases at V and 5 bases at J, with 12 bases in the middle. Germline V lookup: CDR1 SGDLS, CDR2 YYNGEE. The CDR3 coding sequence is TGTGCCAGCAGCGTAGGTGGGCGCTTAAACGAGCAGTACTTC. Its protein is CASSVGGRLNEQYF.

This clonotype was seen a few times. The rearrangement uses TRBV5-6 and TRBJ2-1, with D possibly called TRBD1 or TRBD2 (5 bases each). The V end lost 7 bases, the J end lost 6 bases, and 32 bases lay between the germline ends. The CDR3 is made up of 19 amino acids. Germline lookup yields CDR1 SGHDT and CDR2 YYEEEE. CDR3 nucleotide sequence: TGTGCCAGCGGACCGAGAGGTTCCCTTTGGACTGTGGACATCAATGAGCAGTTCTTC. Its protein is CASGPRGSLWTVDINEQFF.

This clonotype was seen more than once but under ten times. The chain links TRBV20-1 to TRBJ2-1; perhaps TRBD2 as D (5 bases). Trimming shortened V by 6 bases and J by 0 bases, and 18 bases separated the two germline ends. The CDR3 has 16 amino acids. Germline loops: CDR1 DFQATT, CDR2 SNEGSKA (reference sequence). CDR3 loop: CSATETTLSSYNEQFF. The DNA of the CDR3 is TGCAGTGCAACTGAGACTACGTTGAGCTCCTACAATGAGCAGTTCTTC.

Ten or more counts support this clonotype. V usage is TRBV7-2 and J usage is TRBJ1-2; 9 bases align to TRBD1. The CDR3 is made up of 17 amino acids. In germline, CDR1 is SGHTA, CDR2 FQGNSA. Unmatched junction bases numbered 14, after V lost 4 bases and J lost 5 bases. The CDR3 protein is CASSYIPGDRGIYGYTF. In nucleotides, the CDR3 is TGTGCCAGCAGCTACATCCCCGGCGACAGGGGGATTTATGGCTACACCTTC.

This clonotype was picked up a small number of times. The chain uses TRBV27 and TRBJ1-3; D possibly corresponds to TRBD1 (5 bases). The V end lost 4 bases, the J end lost 0 bases, and 13 bases lay between the germline ends. Germline V lookup: CDR1 MNHEY, CDR2 SMNVEV (reference sequence). The CDR3 runs to 16 residues. The CDR3 loop is CASSSGPRSSGNTIYF. In DNA, the CDR3 is TGTGCCAGCAGTTCGGGACCTCGGAGCTCTGGAAACACCATATATTTT.

In its sample, this clonotype was seen a few times. The chain uses TRBV29-1 and TRBJ2-3; D possibly corresponds to TRBD2 (6 bases). The germline gives CDR1 SQVTM, CDR2 ANQGSEA. This CDR3 is 14 amino acids long. V was shortened by 7 bases and J by 0 bases, with 14 bases between the two germline ends. The DNA of the CDR3 is TGCAGCGCCGACCGAGGGACTAGCACAGATACGCAGTATTTT. Protein sequence: CSADRGTSTDTQYF.

The chain is built from TRBV20-1 and TRBJ1-1; D gene ambiguous. Germline V gene data show CDR1 as DFQATT and CDR2 as SNEGSKA (reference sequence). The V gene lost 5 bases and the J gene lost 3 bases, with 19 bases spanning the gap. The CDR3 length is 15 residues. The CDR3 sequence is CSAEGPSKVYTEAFF. As DNA, the CDR3 is TGCAGTGCTGAGGGCCCCTCGAAGGTGTACACTGAAGCTTTCTTT.

This clonotype was seen repeatedly, ten times or more. The chain is built from TRBV7-8 and TRBJ1-3; no clear D. The ends were cut back, 4 bases at V and 0 bases at J, with 10 bases in the middle. CDR1 is SGHVS and CDR2 is FQNEAQ in the germline V gene. This CDR3 is 15 amino acids long. This CDR3 reads CASSSGWASGNTIYF. In DNA, the CDR3 is TGTGCCAGCAGCTCGGGATGGGCCTCTGGAAACACCATATATTTT.

This clonotype was seen only a few times. The V call is TRBV20-1, the J call TRBJ2-7; 7 bases fit TRBD2. Germline trimming cut 5 bases from V and 4 bases from J; bases unmatched to any gene: 2. The CDR3 runs to 11 residues. From germline, CDR1 is DFQATT and CDR2 SNEGSKA (reference sequence). The CDR3: CSAAGEYEQYF. The CDR3 nucleotides read TGCAGTGCTGCGGGGGAATACGAGCAGTACTTC.

Only a few counts were recorded for this clonotype. This chain joins TRBV27 and TRBJ1-2; D possibly corresponds to TRBD1 (6 bases). The CDR3 sequence is 13 residues long. The V end lost 7 bases, the J end lost 6 bases, and 15 bases lay between the germline ends. CDR1 is MNHEY and CDR2 is SMNVEV in the germline V gene (reference sequence). The CDR3 coding sequence is TGTGCCAGCACCGAGGGCAGGGGCAATGGCTACACCTTC. Amino acids: CASTEGRGNGYTF.

CDR3 region: CASSPLEEGGNQPQHF. The CDR3 DNA sequence: TGCGCCAGCAGCCCGCTAGAGGAGGGAGGCAATCAGCCCCAGCATTTT. This chain uses TRBV4-1 with TRBJ1-5; no clear D. The ends were cut back, 4 bases at V and 2 bases at J, with 15 bases in the middle. Germline loops: CDR1 MGHRA, CDR2 YSYEKL. The CDR3 contains 16 residues.